This T cell receptor (beta chain) was documented in a study of cytomegalovirus exposure and HLA in healthy donors. Study details: It was reported in a later analysis that the 120 validation repertoires used the same platform as the approximately 620 first-cohort repertoires. General study findings and limits: The study recorded 150 to 200 TCR beta chains that were cytomegalovirus-associated. Specific recognition of CMV antigens was confirmed in vitro for a few chains (all CMV-associated). Reports showed the classifier diagnosing cytomegalovirus status with high specificity and sensitivity.

The method was immunoSEQ multiplex PCR; TCRdb's version includes in-frame clones alone and lacks a portion of them. Among about 74,000 clones listed, around 95% were seen once. Trimming took 6 bases from V and 7 from J, leaving 19 bases between them. This CDR3 is built from 14 residues. CDR1 and CDR2 from the germline V gene are LNHDA and SQIVND (reference sequence). A word on this clone: The antigen remains undetermined.

The receptor's source is a woman aged 18-29 years in good health and CMV-seropositive. The chain joins TRBV19 to TRBJ2-7; possibly TRBD1 for D (6 bases). Sequencing used PBMCs. The CDR3 sequence is CASSPGQISSEQYF. CDR3 nucleotides: TGTGCCAGTAGCCCGGGACAAATTTCGTCGGAGCAGTACTTC. Using reference TRBV19 and TRBJ2-7 for the parts outside the CDR3, the full variable domain is DGGITQSPKYLFRKEGQNVTLSCEQNLNHDAMYWYRQDPGQGLRLIYYSQIVNDFQKGDIAEGYSVSREKKESFPLTVTSAQKNPTAFYLCASSPGQISSEQYFGPGTRLTVT.